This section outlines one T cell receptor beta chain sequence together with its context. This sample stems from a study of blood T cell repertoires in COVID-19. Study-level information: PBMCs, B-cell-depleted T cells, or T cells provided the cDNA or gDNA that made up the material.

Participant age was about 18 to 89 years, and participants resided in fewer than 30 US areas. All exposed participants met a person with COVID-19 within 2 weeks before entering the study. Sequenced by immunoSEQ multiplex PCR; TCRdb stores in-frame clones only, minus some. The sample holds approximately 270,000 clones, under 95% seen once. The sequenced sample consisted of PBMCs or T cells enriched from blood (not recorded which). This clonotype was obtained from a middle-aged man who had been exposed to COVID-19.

CDR3 loop: CASSRIAGEQFF. In DNA, the CDR3 is TGTGCCAGCAGCCGAATAGCGGGGGAGCAGTTCTTC. The V and J genes are TRBV3-1 (or the pseudogene TRBV3-2) and TRBJ2-1; 8 positions match TRBD2. This CDR3 is 12 amino acids long. V was pared by 4 bases and J by 10 bases, with 3 bases of the junction left unmatched. Germline assignment: CDR1 LGHDT and CDR2 YNNKEL (reference sequence).